Listed below are T cell receptor beta chains from one sample, sequenced in a study of neurological immune-mediated disorders. TCRdb independently ran MiXCR on the 5' RACE reads; one entry per CDR3 protein. Of 31,000 or so distinct CDR3 sequences in the sample, over 4% were seen once. The source material was PBMCs. All receptors derive from a man aged 18 to 30 in good health. CDR3s include the opening cysteine and the closing phenylalanine or tryptophan. A D gene is named only where the DNA matches it firmly. Where a row states a size, it is once, few, many or the class of an expanded clone; other rows omit it.

d_call	j_call	v_call	clone_size	cdr3_nt	cdr3_aa
TRBD1	TRBJ1-1	TRBV5-1	medium-sized	TGCGCCAGCAAGGACAGGGCCGAGGACACTGAAGCTTTCTTT	CASKDRAEDTEAFF
TRBD1	TRBJ2-7	TRBV6-5	many	TGTGCCAGCAGTTACTCGGCAACAGGGGGACCCTACGAGCAGTACTTC	CASSYSATGGPYEQYF
TRBD2	TRBJ2-3	TRBV27	many	TGTGCCAGCAGTTTTTTTAGCGGGGGGATCACAGATACGCAGTATTTT	CASSFFSGGITDTQYF
NA	TRBJ2-5	TRBV12-3/TRBV12-4	many	TGTGCCAGCAGTTTATCGAGTCAAGAGACCCAGTACTTC	CASSLSSQETQYF
NA	TRBJ2-7	TRBV10-3	NA	TGTGCCATCAGTGGGGGGGGGCTCGAGCAGTACTTC	CAISGGGLEQYF
NA	TRBJ2-5	TRBV20-1	many	TGCAGTGCTAGAGATGTCGAGGGGCTCCAAGAGACCCAGTACTTC	CSARDVEGLQETQYF
TRBD2	TRBJ2-3	TRBV6-6	many	TGTGCCAGCAGTTTACTAGCGGGGGGAACTAGCACAGATACGCAGTATTTT	CASSLLAGGTSTDTQYF
NA	TRBJ2-6	TRBV20-1	many	TGCAGTCTTCGTACCCGGGACCCTTCTGGGGCCAACGTCCTGACTTTC	CSLRTRDPSGANVLTF
NA	TRBJ1-1	TRBV10-3	many	TGTGCCATCAGTTGGGCCCCCGGGGGTGCAAGCATGAACACTGAAGCTTTCTTT	CAISWAPGGASMNTEAFF
TRBD1	TRBJ1-2	TRBV5-5	many	TGTGCCAGCAGCCCGGGGATCCGACAGGGCCGTGGCTACACCTTC	CASSPGIRQGRGYTF
TRBD2	TRBJ2-3	TRBV29-1	many	TGCAGCGTTGAAGGGGCAAGTAGCGGGGGGGCAGATACGCAGTATTTT	CSVEGASSGGADTQYF
TRBD1	TRBJ2-7	TRBV6-5	many	TGTGCCAGCAGGGAGACAGGGGCCTACGAGCAGTACTTC	CASRETGAYEQYF
NA	TRBJ1-2	TRBV7-6	many	TGTGCCAGCAGCGGACACCTTGTTTCTGGCTACACCTTC	CASSGHLVSGYTF
TRBD1	TRBJ2-7	TRBV20-1	many	TGCAGTGCTAGTCAGGGGGCGCGCGAGCAGTACTTC	CSASQGAREQYF
NA	TRBJ1-1	TRBV7-9	many	TGTGCCAGCAGCTTAGAGGGGTCGAACACTGAAGCTTTCTTT	CASSLEGSNTEAFF
NA	TRBJ1-2	TRBV12-3/TRBV12-4	many	TGTGCCAGCAGACGGACGGAGGCCCTCGGCTACACCTTC	CASRRTEALGYTF